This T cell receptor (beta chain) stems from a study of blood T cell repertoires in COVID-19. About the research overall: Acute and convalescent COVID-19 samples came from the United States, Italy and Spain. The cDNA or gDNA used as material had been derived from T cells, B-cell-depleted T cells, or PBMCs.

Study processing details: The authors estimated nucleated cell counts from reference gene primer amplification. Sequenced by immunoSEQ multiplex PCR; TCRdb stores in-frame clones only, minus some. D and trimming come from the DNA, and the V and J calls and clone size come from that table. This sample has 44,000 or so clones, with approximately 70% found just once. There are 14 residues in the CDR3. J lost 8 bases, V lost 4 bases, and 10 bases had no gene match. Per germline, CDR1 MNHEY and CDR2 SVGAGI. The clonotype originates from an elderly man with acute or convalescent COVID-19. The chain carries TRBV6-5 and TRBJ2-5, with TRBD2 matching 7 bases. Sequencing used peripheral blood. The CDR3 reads CASSFGASGVTQYF. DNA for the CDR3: TGTGCCAGCAGTTTTGGAGCCAGCGGGGTTACCCAGTACTTC.